There are many counts of the clone carrying this TCR beta chain. RNA transcripts provided the template for amplifying TCR beta CDR3 regions. The workflow started with a first-round RT-PCR run with HTBI primers and then moved on to a second-round multiplex PCR. TCRdb re-called the multiplex PCR reads through MiXCR, storing one row per CDR3 protein. The sample carries approximately 460,000 distinct CDR3 sequences, about an eighth recorded once. This sample was included in a study of Graves' ophthalmopathy and Graves' hyperthyroidism. Germline values: CDR1 DFQATT, CDR2 SNEGSKA (reference sequence). The CDR3 is made up of 14 amino acids. V was pared by 5 bases and J by 9 bases, with 17 bases between.

The chain has TRBV20-1 and TRBJ1-6; D call uncertain. The sequence was collected from a woman aged 25 to 39 with Graves' ophthalmopathy. Sequencing was performed on blood. The CDR3 protein is CSAQNRPGGSPLHF. CDR3 in DNA: TGCAGTGCTCAAAACAGACCTGGTGGTTCACCCCTCCACTTT.